This is a list of T cell receptor beta chains from one sample in a study of OX40 agonist ivuxolimab in advanced cancers. Generated by immunoSEQ multiplex PCR, the TCRdb table keeps only in-frame clones and is missing some. Here the sample spans fewer than 55,000 clones, approximately 81% being singletons. Sequenced here: CD4+ or CD8+ T cells sorted from blood, sampled in a trial of the OX40 agonist ivuxolimab. The receptors stem from an adult with an advanced solid tumor such as melanoma, head and neck, liver or kidney cancer. The CDR3 runs from the conserved cysteine through the conserved F or W. Each record gives: clone size, CDR3 length, V gene, J gene, D gene, CDR3 protein, CDR3 DNA. The D gene is left open where the match is weak. Some rows mark clone size as missing; the rest say once, few, many or name a class of expanded clone.

NA,15,TRBV11-2,TRBJ2-7,TRBD1,CASSSDRAASYEQYF,TGTGCCAGCAGCTCAGACAGGGCGGCTTCCTACGAGCAGTACTTC
many,15,TRBV19,TRBJ1-4,TRBD1,CASSPYRGGDEKLFF,TGTGCCAGTAGTCCTTACAGGGGTGGGGATGAAAAACTGTTTTTT
NA,13,TRBV4-1,TRBJ2-7,NA,CASSPGLSYEQYF,TGCGCCAGCAGTCCAGGACTCTCCTACGAGCAGTACTTC
few,13,TRBV27,TRBJ1-2,TRBD1,CASSLGTGGGYTF,TGTGCCAGCAGTTTAGGGACAGGGGGCGGCTACACCTTC
NA,13,TRBV19,TRBJ2-3,NA,CASRGSYTDTQYF,TGTGCCAGTAGGGGCAGCTACACAGATACGCAGTATTTT
NA,15,TRBV6-6,TRBJ2-7,NA,CASSYSAGDFFEQYF,TGTGCCAGCAGTTACTCTGCAGGGGACTTCTTCGAGCAGTACTTC
once,14,TRBV19,TRBJ1-5,TRBD1,CASSWTGEVQPQHF,TGTGCCAGTAGTTGGACAGGGGAGGTTCAGCCCCAGCATTTT
NA,14,TRBV27,TRBJ2-7,NA,CASQDRLRGYEQYF,TGTGCCAGCCAAGACAGACTTAGAGGATACGAGCAGTACTTC
NA,14,TRBV5-4,TRBJ1-1,NA,CASSLGTMNTEAFF,TGCGCCAGCAGCTTGGGGACGATGAACACTGAAGCTTTCTTT
NA,15,TRBV7-2,TRBJ1-1,TRBD1,CASSLKQGVKTEAFF,TGTGCCAGCAGCTTGAAACAGGGGGTTAAAACTGAAGCTTTCTTT
NA,15,TRBV5-5,TRBJ2-3,TRBD1,CASSRGGGVEDTQYF,TGTGCCAGCAGCAGAGGGGGCGGAGTGGAAGATACGCAGTATTTT
few,15,TRBV5-6,TRBJ1-5,NA,CASSFSLRGNQPQHF,TGTGCCAGCAGCTTCTCACTCCGGGGCAATCAGCCCCAGCATTTT
NA,15,TRBV28,TRBJ1-1,TRBD1,CASRLLTGGNTEAFF,TGTGCCAGCAGATTACTAACAGGGGGGAACACTGAAGCTTTCTTT
NA,14,TRBV9,TRBJ2-2,NA,CASSVGGSTGELFF,TGTGCCAGCAGCGTAGGGGGCAGCACCGGGGAGCTGTTTTTT
NA,14,TRBV28,TRBJ2-7,TRBD1,CASSSSGGSYEQYF,TGTGCCAGCAGTTCATCAGGGGGCTCCTACGAGCAGTACTTC
NA,14,TRBV11-2,TRBJ2-5,NA,CASSLLAALETQYF,TGTGCCAGCAGCTTATTGGCAGCCCTCGAGACCCAGTACTTC
NA,15,TRBV4-1,TRBJ1-2,NA,CASSQVPGGNYGYTF,TGCGCCAGCAGCCAAGTGCCGGGGGGGAACTATGGCTACACCTTC
NA,13,TRBV7-6,TRBJ2-2,NA,CASSLGGRGELFF,TGTGCCAGCAGCTTAGGAGGTCGGGGGGAGCTGTTTTTT
few,15,TRBV27,TRBJ2-4,NA,CASSLWSGLENIQYF,TGTGCCAGCAGTTTATGGTCAGGGCTAGAAAACATTCAGTACTTC
NA,17,TRBV11-2,TRBJ1-1,NA,CASSLGGVGGVNTEAFF,TGTGCCAGCAGCTTAGGGGGAGTTGGGGGTGTGAACACTGAAGCTTTCTTT
NA,12,TRBV11-2,TRBJ2-5,NA,CASNLGGETQYF,TGTGCCAGCAACCTTGGGGGGGAGACCCAGTACTTC
NA,17,TRBV7-6,TRBJ2-7,TRBD2,CASSTPGLAGDQYEQYF,TGTGCCAGCAGCACCCCCGGACTAGCGGGAGATCAGTACGAGCAGTACTTC
once,16,TRBV7-9,TRBJ2-1,NA,CASSLGPGLKGDEQFF,TGTGCCAGCAGCTTGGGCCCGGGACTCAAAGGCGATGAGCAGTTCTTC
NA,15,TRBV27,TRBJ1-1,NA,CASSLSIQGRTEAFF,TGTGCCAGCAGTTTATCGATACAGGGACGAACTGAAGCTTTCTTT
NA,15,TRBV7-8,TRBJ2-7,NA,CASSSENREGYEQYF,TGTGCCAGCAGCTCCGAAAACAGGGAAGGGTACGAGCAGTACTTC
NA,16,TRBV19,TRBJ1-1,NA,CASNAFEDTVNTEAFF,TGTGCCAGTAACGCATTCGAGGACACGGTTAACACTGAAGCTTTCTTT